This record covers a single TCR beta chain. No antigen is known for it. No quality values exist for individual bases; no much larger clone is one base distant. The library came from the immunoSEQ multiplex PCR assay. As for the authors' bioinformatics: During preprocessing, nonproductive sequences were removed, as were CDR3s that did not start with C, did not end with F or W, or were shorter than 7 amino acids. Antigen-specific clonotypes were called with the MANAFEST web app, based on expansion relative to reference and other culture wells. To be counted as positive, a clone had to show significant expansion compared with the reference culture, at an FDR below 0.05, in 2 of 3 replicate wells. Positive clones also required significant expansion versus all other tandem wells and an odds ratio above 5. After three terminal residues were trimmed from each end, CDR3 homology was quantified as pairwise Levenshtein distance using the stringdist R package. The immuneACCESS repertoire file appears here via TCRdb, limited to in-frame rearrangements. These files lack a portion of the clones; in checked studies, under half of the deficit traces to unresolved V genes, and the cause of the others is not known. The DNA was the basis for D and trimming; V, J and clone size are from that table. This sample gives 20,000 to 25,000 clones in total; approximately 80% of them show up just once. Of the sample, 20% to 25% is held by the ten largest clones.

This sample was included in a study of CD4 T cells in relation to SARS-CoV-2 and coronaviruses (dated by TCRdb to about 2021). Background for the entire study: In the ViraFEST assay, PBMCs were grown with antigen for approximately ten days, and TCR beta CDR3s were then sequenced to identify antigen-specific clonal expansions. An HIV-1 Nef peptide pool or a no-peptide culture served as the negative reference condition. Shared crossreactive spike epitopes were mapped to their HLA restriction using patient-derived lymphoblastoid cell lines. At the level of individual TCR clonotypes, the study measured memory CD4+ T cell crossreactivity between SARS-CoV-2 spike protein and common cold coronavirus spike proteins. The Adaptive Biotechnologies TCR-sequencing kit was used for samples from a few pre-COVID donors and for the naive versus memory experiments, whereas the other data were Illumina-based. For other donors in the study, expansion assays were sequenced with a different, Illumina-based TCR-beta assay. What the authors observed across the whole study: Crossreactive clones showed significantly weaker SARS-CoV-2-driven expansion than monoreactive clones, consistent with antigenic imprinting. Since the crossreactivity analysis centred on spike protein, crossreactivity against other viral proteins was not assessed. In about 61% of donors, memory CD4+ clonotypes turned up that crossrecognized SARS-CoV-2 and at least one common cold coronavirus spike. The study was constrained by small numbers of patients and of tested TCRs. No donor contributed both pre-pandemic and post-infection samples, which limited tracing the source of pre-existing responses.

CD4+ T cells from unexposed donors were collected before the COVID-19 pandemic (2011-2018). The EasySep CD4+ T cell isolation kit was used to isolate CD4+ T cells once the cultures had run for nine to eleven days. As cell number allowed, CD4+ T cells from unexposed donors were tested for reactivity to SARS-CoV-2 S and N and to four common cold coronavirus spike pools. Each well received a few million PBMCs, cultured in IMDM supplemented with approximately 4.5% human AB serum and roughly 10 IU/ml IL-2. Half of the culture medium was replaced with fresh IL-2-containing medium on days 3 and 7. Triplicate replicate wells were generally used for each peptide culture condition. The leukapheresis product for the unexposed donors was obtained through commercial purchase. PBMCs were isolated from leukapheresis product or whole blood by Ficoll-Paque PLUS gradient centrifugation. PBMCs were either used fresh in the expansion assay or cryopreserved at -140 degrees C. The QIAamp Micro DNA Kit was used to extract genomic DNA from the CD4+ T cells.

Reading from cysteine to phenylalanine, the CDR3 counts 17 amino acids. Here the CDR3 DNA is all that survives: 51 bases in frame from base 1. CDR1 and CDR2, looked up from the germline V gene, are ENHRY and SYGVKD. The germline V and J ends show losses of 4 bases and 7 bases respectively, and no gene match explains 16 bases of the junction. The receptor comes from a human donor in good health. The chain is encoded by TRBV10-3 joined to TRBJ2-1; a stretch of 7 junction bases matches TRBD1. The sample consisted of CD4+ T cells from PBMCs, cultured in vitro. The CDR3 region reads CAISVQGTRGVANEQFF. The DNA sequence reads TGTGCCATCAGTGTACAGGGGACCCGAGGTGTGGCAAATGAGCAGTTCTTC.